One and the same sample provided the 7 T cell receptor beta chains below, sequenced in a study of blood T cell repertoires in COVID-19. The repertoire was sequenced with immunoSEQ multiplex PCR; TCRdb's copy has only in-frame clones and lacks some. Of nearly 50,000 clones in the sample, about 83% were seen once. The source material was peripheral blood. The receptors were sampled from a woman in her sixties or seventies with acute or convalescent COVID-19.

The rearrangement joins TRBV15 to TRBJ2-1, with 8 bases that match TRBD2. The J segment lost 2 bases and the V segment lost 1 base, leaving 13 bases of the junction unmatched. CDR3 length: 19 amino acids. Per the germline V gene, CDR1 is LNHNV and CDR2 is YYDKDF (reference sequence). The DNA for the CDR3 is TGTGCCACCAGCAGAGGGTCTAGCGGGCCAGCCCTCCCCTACAATGAGCAGTTCTTC. Encoded protein: CATSRGSSGPALPYNEQFF.

This clone has only a few counts. In DNA form, the CDR3 reads TGTGCCAGCAGTTTGAACCGTCTAACCCGCGAGCAGTACTTC. This encodes CASSLNRLTREQYF. The chain combines TRBV27 with TRBJ2-7, with D uncertain. V shed 3 bases and J shed 6 bases, with 15 bases lying between them. This CDR3 region has 14 residues. Looked up from germline, CDR1 is MNHEY and CDR2 is SMNVEV (reference sequence).

This clone was seen only once. CDR3 sequence (DNA): TGCAGCGTTGCGCGGAGGACGGAGACCCAGTACTTC. This encodes CSVARRTETQYF. This chain joins TRBV29-1 and TRBJ2-5; the D gene is possibly TRBD2 (5 bases). Germline V lookup: CDR1 SQVTM, CDR2 ANQGSEA. The V end lost 4 bases, the J end lost 5 bases, and 11 bases lay between the germline ends. The CDR3 totals 12 residues.

The chain joins TRBV4-1 to TRBJ2-1; D perhaps matches TRBD1 (5 bases). V lost 0 bases to trimming and J lost 1 base, with 13 bases between them. CDR3 length: 17 residues. Germline loops: CDR1 MGHRA, CDR2 YSYEKL. CDR3 sequence (DNA): TGCGCCAGCAGCCAAGAACTCAGGGCAGTATCCTACAATGAGCAGTTCTTC. It translates to CASSQELRAVSYNEQFF.

This clone is medium-sized by share. The genes are TRBV4-3 and TRBJ2-6; 7 bases are shared with TRBD1. The trim removed 2 bases at V and 0 bases at J, leaving 1 base unmatched. In germline, CDR1 is LGHNA, CDR2 YSLEER. The length of the CDR3 is 16 residues. The CDR3 DNA reads as TGCGCCAGCAGCCAAACAGGGGTCTCTGGGGCCAACGTCCTGACTTTC. Residues: CASSQTGVSGANVLTF.

V is TRBV15 and J is TRBJ1-2, with D maybe TRBD1 (6 bases). The germline gives CDR1 LNHNV, CDR2 YYDKDF (reference sequence). This CDR3 has 15 residues. The ends were cut back, 0 bases at V and 7 bases at J, with 15 bases in the middle. The CDR3 reads CATSRDGGGAGGYTF. The CDR3 DNA sequence: TGTGCCACCAGCAGAGATGGAGGGGGGGCGGGTGGCTACACCTTC.

The rearrangement links TRBV19 to TRBJ1-2; 8 bases agree with TRBD1. The germline CDR1 and CDR2 sequences are LNHDA and SQIVND (reference sequence). CDR3 length equals 15 residues. Trimming removed 4 bases from V and 8 bases from J; junction bases left unmatched: 12. CDR3 residues: CASSTEDRALRGYTF. The CDR3 nucleotides are TGTGCCAGTAGTACCGAGGACAGGGCCCTTCGAGGCTACACCTTC.